One and the same sample provided the 22 T cell receptor beta chains below, sequenced in a study of blood T cells in healthy people across ages. A second PCR, run for about 7 to 11 cycles, used a sample-barcoded 5' primer plus a J-beta primer mix. Using its own MiXCR run on the 5' RACE reads, TCRdb lists one record per CDR3 protein. The profile shows about 650,000 distinct CDR3 sequences, 52% of them singletons. The sample taken for sequencing was blood. Every receptor here comes from an elderly woman in good health.

The V call is TRBV29-1, the J call TRBJ2-1, with D perhaps assigned TRBD1 or TRBD2 (5 bases each). The CDR3 is 14 amino acids. Germline-derived CDR1 and CDR2 are SQVTM and ANQGSEA. Trimming stripped 2 bases from V and 4 bases from J, with 12 bases between. In DNA form, the CDR3 reads TGCAGCGTTGAAAAGTCGGGGCTTTACAATGAGCAGTTCTTC. This gives the protein CSVEKSGLYNEQFF.

This clonotype was seen only once. The chain recombines TRBV29-1 with TRBJ2-1; D not certain. V was pared by 7 bases and J by 9 bases, with 13 bases between. This CDR3 has 11 residues. Germline V gene sequence: CDR1 SQVTM, CDR2 ANQGSEA. The CDR3 bases are TGCAGCGGTCCGAAAGATGGTGAGCAGTTCTTC. The encoded protein is CSGPKDGEQFF.

As to this clonotype: A much larger clone differs from this one at a single base, so this may be a read error. This chain uses TRBV7-2 with TRBJ2-3; no clear D gene. CDR1 and CDR2 from the germline V gene are SGHTA and FQGNSA. The ends were cut back, 2 bases at V and 10 bases at J, with 22 bases in the middle. There are 16 residues in the CDR3. CDR3 sequence (DNA): TGTGCCAGCAGCTTATTCCGGGCACGCTCTTCGGATGCGCAGTATTTT. Translation gives CASSLFRARSSDAQYF.

V gene TRBV10-3 combines with J gene TRBJ2-1; TRBD2 matches 8 bases. Germline CDR1 and CDR2: ENHRY and SYGVKD. This CDR3 comprises 16 residues. V lost 8 bases to trimming and J lost 5 bases; unmatched junction nucleotides: 14. This chain's CDR3 is CAILVVAGPGDNEQFF. Written as DNA, the CDR3 is TGTGCCATCTTAGTAGTAGCGGGGCCCGGAGACAATGAGCAGTTCTTC.

This clonotype has just a few counts. The chain employs TRBV3-1 and TRBJ1-4, with 7 bases matching TRBD1. CDR1 is LGHDT and CDR2 is YNNKEL in the germline V gene (reference sequence). The CDR3 length is 15 residues. The V gene end was trimmed by 4 bases and the J gene end by 4 bases; junction bases not matched to a gene: 6. CDR3 nucleotides: TGTGCCAGCAGCCTTGGGACAGATTATAATGAAAAACTGTTTTTT. It specifies CASSLGTDYNEKLFF. Combining the CDR3 with reference TRBV3-1 and TRBJ1-4 gives the whole variable domain DTAVSQTPKYLVTQMGNDKSIKCEQNLGHDTMYWYKQDSKKFLKIMFSYNNKELIINETVPNRFSPKSPDKAHLNLHINSLELGDSAVYFCASSLGTDYNEKLFFGSGTQLSVL.

Worth noting for this clonotype: One junction end disagrees with the germline gene, perhaps due to a read error. V and J are TRBV12-3 or TRBV12-4 and TRBJ2-3; TRBD1 or TRBD2 may be the D gene (5 bases each). The CDR3 is made up of 14 amino acids. CDR3 DNA: TGTGCCAGCGGTTTATCGGGGCGGGCAGATACGCAGTATTTT. Translation: CASGLSGRADTQYF.

The CDR3 DNA sequence: TGTGCGCTTGGGGTGAACTATGGCTACACCTTC. It specifies CALGVNYGYTF. The rearrangement links TRBV12-3 or TRBV12-4 to TRBJ1-2; D uncertain. The CDR3 totals 11 residues.

The V call is TRBV14, the J call TRBJ2-3, with D perhaps assigned TRBD1 or TRBD2 (5 bases each). Trimming stripped 0 bases from V and 6 bases from J, with 16 bases between. This CDR3 contains 16 residues. Germline V CDR1 and CDR2: SGHDN, FVKESK. CDR3: CASSQDAGTTSDTQYF. The CDR3 coding sequence is TGTGCCAGCAGCCAAGATGCCGGGACCACGTCGGATACGCAGTATTTT.

This clonotype is a singleton in its sample. The gene calls are TRBV20-1 and TRBJ2-7; tentatively, D is TRBD1 or TRBD2 (5 bases each). Germline-derived CDR1 and CDR2 are DFQATT and SNEGSKA (reference sequence). V dropped 1 base and J dropped 5 bases, with 9 bases sitting between them. The CDR3 covers 12 residues. CDR3 residues: CSARVWGNEQYF. CDR3 in DNA: TGCAGTGCTAGAGTGTGGGGGAACGAGCAGTACTTC.

A note on this clonotype: A junction end diverges from the germline sequence, so it may reflect a read error. The chain links TRBV6-1 to TRBJ2-7, with D perhaps TRBD1 or TRBD2 (5 bases each). There are 13 residues in the CDR3. CDR1 is MNHNS and CDR2 is SASEGT in the germline V gene. CDR3: CAGSRDGTYEQYF. DNA of the CDR3: TGTGCCGGCAGCCGGGACGGGACCTACGAGCAGTACTTC.

In the case of this clonotype: The junction differs from germline at one of its ends, possibly a read error. This chain uses TRBV3-1 with TRBJ2-1; perhaps TRBD1 as D (6 bases). CDR3 length: 15 residues. Looked up from germline, CDR1 is LGHDT and CDR2 is YNNKEL (reference sequence). CDR3 nucleotide sequence: TGTGCCGGCAGCCAAAGGACAGCTACTAACAATGAGCAGTTCTTC. This gives the protein CAGSQRTATNNEQFF.

Many counts were recorded for this clonotype. The V and J genes are TRBV20-1 and TRBJ2-7; possible D gene TRBD2, 5 bases. Germline V gene data show CDR1 as DFQATT and CDR2 as SNEGSKA (reference sequence). Trimming stripped 3 bases from V and 6 bases from J, with 12 bases between. There are 12 residues in the CDR3. CDR3 DNA: TGCAGTGCTAGTAAGGTAGCGCCCGAGCAGTACTTC. Protein sequence: CSASKVAPEQYF.

This clonotype was detected only a few times. The chain links TRBV10-3 to TRBJ1-3; tentatively, D is TRBD1 (5 bases). Germline V gene lookup returns CDR1 ENHRY and CDR2 SYGVKD. The CDR3 contains 13 residues. Trimming shortened V by 6 bases and J by 3 bases, and 9 bases separated the two germline ends. CDR3 in amino acids: CAISDSSGNTIYF. CDR3 in DNA: TGTGCCATCAGCGACAGTAGTGGAAACACCATATATTTT.

The chain links TRBV10-3 to TRBJ1-6; 9 bases are shared with TRBD1. Germline CDR1 reads ENHRY; CDR2 reads SYGVKD. The V and J ends lost 5 bases and 7 bases, in that order; junction bases with no gene match: 6. The CDR3 loop spans 15 amino acids. CDR3 sequence: CAISWVGQGNSPLHF. DNA for the CDR3: TGTGCCATCAGTTGGGTCGGACAGGGGAATTCACCCCTCCACTTT.

This chain joins TRBV4-2 and TRBJ2-5; 11 bases map to TRBD2. V trimming: 4 bases; J trimming: 11 bases; junction bases outside the gene matches: 15. Germline V lookup: CDR1 LGHNA, CDR2 YNFKEQ. CDR3 length: 16 residues. This CDR3 is CASSRGLAGTYNEQYF. In nucleotides, the CDR3 is TGTGCCAGCAGCCGAGGACTAGCGGGCACCTACAATGAGCAGTACTTC.

The chain links TRBV12-3 or TRBV12-4 to TRBJ2-3; no definite D call. Between the trimmed V and J ends, which lost 7 bases and 0 bases, there was a span of 14 bases. This CDR3 spans 15 amino acids. CDR3 region: CASTAGPASTDTQYF. The CDR3 region has the DNA TGTGCCAGCACCGCCGGGCCAGCGAGCACAGATACGCAGTATTTT.

This clonotype appeared a few times. The rearrangement joins TRBV5-1 to TRBJ2-1, with a possible D match to TRBD2 (6 bases). CDR3 length equals 13 residues. Germline V gene lookup returns CDR1 SGHRS and CDR2 YFSETQ. V was trimmed by 4 bases and J by 8 bases, leaving 13 bases between them. CDR3 amino acids: CASSVVAVHEQFF. In nucleotides, the CDR3 is TGCGCCAGCAGCGTGGTAGCGGTCCATGAGCAGTTCTTC.

CDR3 in amino acids: CASSLKGGGGLTSTDTQYF. CDR3 nucleotide sequence: TGTGCCAGCAGCTTAAAGGGAGGAGGGGGTCTAACTAGCACAGATACGCAGTATTTT. The rearrangement joins TRBV7-3 to TRBJ2-3, with D possibly being TRBD1 or TRBD2 (6 bases each). The germline V gene has CDR1 SGHTA and CDR2 FQGTGA. The length of the CDR3 is 19 residues. The V gene lost 1 base and the J gene lost 0 bases, with 20 bases spanning the gap.

Regarding this clonotype: With a much larger clone just one base away, this may be a read error. This chain connects TRBV9 to TRBJ2-1; D remains ambiguous. Germline assignment: CDR1 SGDLS and CDR2 YYNGEE. V lost 0 bases, J lost 13 bases, and 14 bases lay in between. The CDR3 extends over 13 amino acids. CDR3 residues: CASSVATEGTQFF. CDR3 nucleotides: TGTGCCAGCAGCGTAGCCACGGAAGGCACCCAGTTCTTC. The full variable domain, in which reference TRBV9 and TRBJ2-1 provide the parts outside the CDR3, is DSGVTQTPKHLITATGQRVTLRCSPRSGDLSVYWYQQSLDQGLQFLIQYYNGEERAKGNILERFSAQQFPDLHSELNLSSLELGDSALYFCASSVATEGTQFFGPGTRLTVL.

This clonotype was seen repeatedly, ten times or more. CDR3 bases: TGTGCCAGCAGCCACGCTACGTCCCCTACGCAGTATTTT. Protein: CASSHATSPTQYF. This chain connects TRBV3-1 to TRBJ2-3; no definite D call. The germline V gene has CDR1 LGHDT and CDR2 YNNKEL (reference sequence). The germline V and J ends were trimmed by 3 bases and 8 bases, with 12 bases remaining between them. The CDR3 is made up of 13 amino acids.

There are a few counts of this clonotype. The V and J genes are TRBV28 and TRBJ2-1; D is unclear. The J call is doubtful: the DNA matches TRBJ2-7 better. Germline assignment: CDR1 MDHEN and CDR2 SYDVKM. The CDR3 consists of 13 residues. This chain's CDR3 is CASREWSYNEQYF. CDR3 nucleotides: TGTGCCAGCAGGGAGTGGTCCTACAATGAGCAGTACTTC.

This clonotype was detected a few times. CDR3 residues: CASRGPSPEQYF. The CDR3 DNA reads as TGTGCCAGCAGGGGACCGTCGCCCGAGCAGTACTTC. The chain employs TRBV12-3 or TRBV12-4 and TRBJ2-7, with D perhaps given as TRBD1 or TRBD2 (5 bases each). V lost 6 bases to trimming and J lost 6 bases, with 12 bases between them. The CDR3 is made up of 12 amino acids.